One sample yielded the 24 T cell receptor beta chains listed below, sequenced in a study of glioma-infiltrating T cells after dendritic cell vaccination. The table came from immunoSEQ multiplex PCR; TCRdb's copy has only in-frame clones and leaves some out. The sample holds under 100,000 clones, under 90% seen once. The sequencing used blood, collected before dendritic cell vaccination. Every receptor here comes from a human donor with glioblastoma.

The chain carries TRBV29-1 and TRBJ2-4, with 8 positions matching TRBD2. The CDR3 runs to 18 residues. J gave up 1 base and V 3 bases, and 14 bases lay outside the gene matches. CDR1 and CDR2 (germline): SQVTM, ANQGSEA. The CDR3 DNA sequence: TGCAGCGTTGAGGTTAGCGGGACTGACCCATGGGCCAAAAACATTCAGTACTTC. As protein: CSVEVSGTDPWAKNIQYF.

The gene calls are TRBV7-9 and TRBJ1-1; 9 nucleotides align to TRBD1. CDR1 and CDR2 (germline): SEHNR, FQNEAQ (reference sequence). Trimming cost V 5 bases and J 0 bases; bases outside gene matches: 4. The CDR3 is 15 amino acids. The CDR3 DNA sequence: TGTGCCAGCAGCGCCCGACAGGGGGTGAACACTGAAGCTTTCTTT. Translation: CASSARQGVNTEAFF. The full variable domain, with the rest looked up from reference TRBV7-9 and TRBJ1-1, is DTGVSQNPRHKITKRGQNVTFRCDPISEHNRLYWYRQTLGQGPEFLTYFQNEAQLEKSRLLSDRFSAERPKGSFSTLEIQRTEQGDSAMYLCASSARQGVNTEAFFGQGTRLTVV.

The rearrangement joins TRBV29-1 to TRBJ2-5; 7 nucleotides line up with TRBD2. V lost 7 bases and J lost 2; bases outside the gene matches: 7. Germline V CDR1 and CDR2: SQVTM, ANQGSEA. CDR3 length equals 13 residues. The CDR3: CSAGRRGQETQYF. The CDR3 nucleotides read TGCAGCGCCGGTCGGCGGGGGCAAGAGACCCAGTACTTC.

The genes are TRBV7-3 and TRBJ1-2; 9 bases fit TRBD1. This CDR3 has 14 residues. J was trimmed by 8 bases and V by 0 bases; bases with no gene match: 4. Per germline, CDR1 SGHTA and CDR2 FQGTGA. CDR3 loop: CASSLTGQGYGYTF. The CDR3 bases are TGTGCCAGCAGCTTAACGGGACAGGGTTACGGCTACACCTTC. Variable domain in full (rest from reference TRBV7-3 and TRBJ1-2): GAGVSQTPSNKVTEKGKYVELRCDPISGHTALYWYRQSLGQGPEFLIYFQGTGAADDSGLPNDRFFAVRPEGSVSTLKIQRTERGDSAVYLCASSLTGQGYGYTFGSGTRLTVV.

V usage is TRBV6-1 and J usage is TRBJ2-7; D uncertain. Trimming removed 4 bases at V and 3 bases at J, with 13 bases between. CDR3 size: 14 residues. CDR1 and CDR2 from the germline V gene are MNHNS and SASEGT. CDR3 DNA sequence: TGTGCCAGCAGTGTCACGACAAGTCTCTACGAGCAGTACTTC. This encodes CASSVTTSLYEQYF.

This clone was recorded only once. The CDR3, as DNA: TGCGCCAGCAGCCTGTTGGGGGCGATCGGTGAAAAACTGTTTTTT. It encodes CASSLLGAIGEKLFF. V and J are TRBV5-1 and TRBJ1-4; D is perhaps TRBD1 (6 bases). Germline V gives CDR1 SGHRS, CDR2 YFSETQ. The V end lost 4 bases, the J end lost 7 bases, and 17 bases lay between the germline ends. This CDR3 comprises 15 residues.

The chain links TRBV19 to TRBJ2-2; TRBD2 aligns across 11 bases. CDR1 is LNHDA and CDR2 is SQIVND in the germline V gene (reference sequence). J gave up 1 base and V 5 bases, and 6 bases lay outside the gene matches. The CDR3 has 17 amino acids. The chain's CDR3 is CASSVSGGAWNTGELFF. The CDR3 nucleotides are TGTGCCAGTAGTGTTAGCGGGGGGGCCTGGAACACCGGGGAGCTGTTTTTT.

The chain combines TRBV5-1 with TRBJ2-3, with TRBD1 as a possible D gene (8 bases). CDR1 is SGHRS, CDR2 YFSETQ, per germline. The germline V and J ends were trimmed by 0 bases and 3 bases, with 14 bases remaining between them. The CDR3 is 16 amino acids. The CDR3, as DNA: TGCGCCAGCAGCTTGGGCGACAGGGGACTAACAGATACGCAGTATTTT. It codes for CASSLGDRGLTDTQYF.

This clone occurred many times. The chain carries TRBV4-1 and TRBJ2-7, with D possibly TRBD2 on 6 matching bases. V lost 4 bases and J 0 bases, leaving 13 bases between the germline ends. CDR1 MGHRA and CDR2 YSYEKL come from the germline V gene. The CDR3 has 15 amino acids. The CDR3 sequence is CASSPGTYSSYEQYF. CDR3 DNA sequence: TGCGCCAGCAGCCCGGGGACTTATAGCTCCTACGAGCAGTACTTC.

The chain recombines TRBV5-1 with TRBJ1-1; 9 nucleotides agree with TRBD1. Germline trimming cut 3 bases from V and 3 bases from J; bases unmatched to any gene: 3. The germline gives CDR1 SGHRS, CDR2 YFSETQ. This CDR3 spans 14 amino acids. The CDR3: CASSWDRVDTEAFF. DNA of the CDR3: TGCGCCAGCAGCTGGGACAGGGTTGACACTGAAGCTTTCTTT.

The V call is TRBV5-4, the J call TRBJ2-1; 9 bases agree with TRBD2. V shed 2 bases and J 7 bases; nucleotides not matched to a gene: 7. The CDR3 spans 15 residues. From germline, CDR1 is SGHNT and CDR2 YYREEE (reference sequence). Here the CDR3 DNA reads TGTGCCAGCAGCTTCACGTCTAGCGGGAATAATGAGCAGTTCTTC. The encoded protein is CASSFTSSGNNEQFF.

This clone was counted a few times. The J gene is TRBJ2-5, the V gene TRBV6-5; D is unresolved. Per germline, CDR1 MNHEY and CDR2 SVGAGI. V lost 7 bases to trimming and J lost 3 bases, with 12 bases between them. This CDR3 contains 13 residues. The CDR3 DNA reads as TGTGCCAGCACCCTAGGCGGTGAAGAGACCCAGTACTTC. Encoded protein: CASTLGGEETQYF.

The chain combines TRBV6-5 with TRBJ1-3; a possible D gene is TRBD1 (6 bases). The V gene lost 6 bases and the J gene lost 0 bases, with 9 bases spanning the gap. Germline V lookup: CDR1 MNHEY, CDR2 SVGAGI. This CDR3 contains 14 residues. The DNA for the CDR3 is TGTGCCAGCAGGACAGGTTCCTCTGGAAACACCATATATTTT. Translation gives CASRTGSSGNTIYF.

V gene TRBV7-3 combines with J gene TRBJ1-2; D gene ambiguous. The CDR3 covers 16 residues. Between the trimmed V and J ends, which lost 2 bases and 6 bases, there was a span of 19 bases. The V gene's germline CDR1 is SGHTA and CDR2 FQGTGA. CDR3 bases: TGTGCCAGCAGCTTATCCCCTTTCCCGAGTAGCGATGGCTACACCTTC. It translates to CASSLSPFPSSDGYTF.

This chain connects TRBV6-5 to TRBJ2-7; D perhaps matches TRBD1 (6 bases). V gave up 6 bases and J gave up 6 bases, with 12 bases separating them. Germline V gives CDR1 MNHEY, CDR2 SVGAGI. The CDR3 has 12 residues. CDR3 protein: CASSETGTEQYF. CDR3 coding DNA: TGTGCCAGCAGCGAGACAGGTACCGAGCAGTACTTC.

This clone is a singleton in its sample. The rearrangement joins TRBV5-1 to TRBJ1-3; 8 bases match TRBD1. There are 14 residues in the CDR3. Per the germline V gene, CDR1 is SGHRS and CDR2 is YFSETQ. Unmatched junction bases numbered 3, after V lost 5 bases and J lost 2 bases. The DNA for the CDR3 is TGCGCCAGCAGTGCGGACAGGGCTGGAAACACCATATATTTT. It codes for CASSADRAGNTIYF.

This clone was seen only a few times. The rearrangement uses TRBV7-3 and TRBJ2-2, with D tentatively TRBD2 (5 bases). In germline, CDR1 is SGHTA, CDR2 FQGTGA. Between the trimmed V and J ends, which lost 2 bases and 3 bases, there was a span of 10 bases. The CDR3 spans 15 residues. CDR3: CASSLLGSDTGELFF. For the CDR3, the DNA is TGTGCCAGCAGCTTACTGGGGAGCGACACCGGGGAGCTGTTTTTT.

This clone is a singleton in its sample. The chain uses TRBV19 and TRBJ2-7; D possibly corresponds to TRBD1 (6 bases). The CDR3 contains 15 residues. Looked up from germline, CDR1 is LNHDA and CDR2 is SQIVND (reference sequence). The V and J ends lost 2 bases and 0 bases respectively, with 11 bases between them. CDR3 sequence (DNA): TGTGCCAGTAGTATAACAGGGCGAAGCTCCTACGAGCAGTACTTC. This encodes CASSITGRSSYEQYF.

This clone appeared once. The genes are TRBV2 and TRBJ1-2; the match to TRBD1 covers 8 bases. The CDR3 length is 15 residues. V dropped 7 bases and J dropped 5; count of bases not matched to a gene: 12. The V gene's germline CDR1 is SNHLY and CDR2 FYNNEI. CDR3 DNA sequence: TGTGCCAGCACCACGCAGGGGGCCGCTCGGTATGGCTACACCTTC. It codes for CASTTQGAARYGYTF.

The rearrangement joins TRBV7-2 to TRBJ2-7; tentatively, D is TRBD1 (5 bases). The CDR3 loop spans 16 amino acids. Germline CDR1 reads SGHTA; CDR2 reads FQGNSA. V was shortened by 2 bases and J by 2 bases, with 16 bases between the two germline ends. CDR3 in amino acids: CASSLQGTGLPYEQYF. The CDR3 region has the DNA TGTGCCAGCAGCTTACAGGGTACCGGGCTCCCCTACGAGCAGTACTTC.

The V and J genes are TRBV7-9 and TRBJ2-5; a weak D match, TRBD2 (5 bases). The CDR3 contains 14 residues. Germline values: CDR1 SEHNR, CDR2 FQNEAQ (reference sequence). Trimming cost V 6 bases and J 2 bases, with 13 bases left between them. CDR3 coding DNA: TGTGCCAGCAGGAGGAGGCCTGATCAAGAGACCCAGTACTTC. It specifies CASRRRPDQETQYF.

The rearrangement joins TRBV19 to TRBJ2-7, with 8 positions matching TRBD1. The CDR3 spans 17 residues. Germline assignment: CDR1 LNHDA and CDR2 SQIVND (reference sequence). The V segment lost 2 bases and the J segment 3 bases; nucleotides outside the gene matches: 12. As DNA, the CDR3 is TGTGCCAGTAGTATACCGGGGCAGGGGGCCACCATCTACGAGCAGTACTTC. It yields the protein CASSIPGQGATIYEQYF. Based on the CDR3 plus reference TRBV19 and TRBJ2-7, the full variable domain is DGGITQSPKYLFRKEGQNVTLSCEQNLNHDAMYWYRQDPGQGLRLIYYSQIVNDFQKGDIAEGYSVSREKKESFPLTVTSAQKNPTAFYLCASSIPGQGATIYEQYFGPGTRLTVT.

This chain uses TRBV12-5 with TRBJ1-1; D is unresolved. Germline V gene data show CDR1 as LGHNT and CDR2 as FRNRAP. V lost 1 base, J lost 3 bases, and 12 bases lay in between. The CDR3 spans 15 residues. As DNA, the CDR3 is TGTGCTAGTGGTTTGGCGGGGAAGCGGGACACTGAAGCTTTCTTT. It codes for CASGLAGKRDTEAFF.

This rearrangement joins TRBV6-5 to TRBJ1-6; 10 nucleotides line up with TRBD1. This CDR3 contains 14 residues. Per the germline V gene, CDR1 is MNHEY and CDR2 is SVGAGI. V gave up 5 bases and J gave up 7 bases; unmatched junction bases: 2. The CDR3 loop reads CASSAGQGNSPLHF. The CDR3 bases are TGTGCCAGCAGTGCGGGACAGGGGAATTCACCCCTCCACTTT.